This T cell receptor (beta chain) was profiled in a study of shared clonotypes between healthy human individuals. The method was immunoSEQ multiplex PCR; TCRdb's version includes in-frame clones alone and lacks a portion of them. The table records around 2.1 million clones, just over 90% of them present only once. Naive CD8 cells were CD45RO-negative, positively selected for CCR7, excluding terminally differentiated effector memory CD45RA+ cells. What was sequenced was naive CD8+ T cells from PBMCs. The receptor's source is a young man in good health. Some clones in this sample may be carry-over from other donors' samples.

The CDR3 loop is CASFPQGQGAGNTIYF. In DNA, the CDR3 is TGTGCCAGCTTCCCTCAAGGGCAGGGGGCTGGAAACACCATATATTTT. The V call is TRBV2, the J call TRBJ1-3, with 7 bases identical to TRBD1. Germline CDR1 reads SNHLY; CDR2 reads FYNNEI. This CDR3 comprises 16 residues. V trimming: 8 bases; J trimming: 2 bases; junction bases outside the gene matches: 12. Full variable domain (rest looked up from reference TRBV2 and TRBJ1-3): EPEVTQTPSHQVTQMGQEVILRCVPISNHLYFYWYRQILGQKVEFLVSFYNNEISEKSEIFDDQFSVERPDGSNFTLKIRSTKLEDSAMYFCASFPQGQGAGNTIYFGEGSWLTVV.